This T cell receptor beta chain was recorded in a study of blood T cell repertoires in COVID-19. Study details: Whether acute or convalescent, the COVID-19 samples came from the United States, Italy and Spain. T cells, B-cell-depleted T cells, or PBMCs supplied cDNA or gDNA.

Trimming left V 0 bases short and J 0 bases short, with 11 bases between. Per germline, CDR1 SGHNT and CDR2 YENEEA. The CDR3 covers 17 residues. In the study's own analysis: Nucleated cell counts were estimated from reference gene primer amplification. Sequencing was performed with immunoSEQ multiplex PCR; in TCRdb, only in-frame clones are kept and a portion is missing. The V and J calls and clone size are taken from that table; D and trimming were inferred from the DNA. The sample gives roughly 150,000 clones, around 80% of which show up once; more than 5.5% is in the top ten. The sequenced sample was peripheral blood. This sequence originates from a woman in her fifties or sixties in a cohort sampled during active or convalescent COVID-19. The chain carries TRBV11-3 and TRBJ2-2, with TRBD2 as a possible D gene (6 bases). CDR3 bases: TGTGCCAGCAGCTTAGAACGGGGGAAGGCGAACACCGGGGAGCTGTTTTTT. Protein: CASSLERGKANTGELFF. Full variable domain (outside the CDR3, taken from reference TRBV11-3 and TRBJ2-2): EAGVVQSPRYKIIEKKQPVAFWCNPISGHNTLYWYLQNLGQGPELLIRYENEEAVDDSQLPKDRFSAERLKGVDSTLKIQPAELGDSAVYLCASSLERGKANTGELFFGEGSRLTVL.